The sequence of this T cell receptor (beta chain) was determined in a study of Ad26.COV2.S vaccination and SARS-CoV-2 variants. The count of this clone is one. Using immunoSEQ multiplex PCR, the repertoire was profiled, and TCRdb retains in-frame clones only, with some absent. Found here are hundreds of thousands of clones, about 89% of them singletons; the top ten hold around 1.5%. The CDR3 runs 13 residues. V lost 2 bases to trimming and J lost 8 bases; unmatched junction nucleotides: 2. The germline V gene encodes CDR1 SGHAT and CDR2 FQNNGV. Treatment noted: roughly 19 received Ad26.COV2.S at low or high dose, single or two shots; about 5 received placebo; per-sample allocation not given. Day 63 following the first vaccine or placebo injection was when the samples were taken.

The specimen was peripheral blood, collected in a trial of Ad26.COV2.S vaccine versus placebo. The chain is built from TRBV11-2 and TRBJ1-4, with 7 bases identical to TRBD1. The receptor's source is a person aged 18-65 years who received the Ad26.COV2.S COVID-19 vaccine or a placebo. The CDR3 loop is CASSLWDSEKLFF. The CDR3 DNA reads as TGTGCCAGCAGCTTATGGGACAGCGAAAAACTGTTTTTT.